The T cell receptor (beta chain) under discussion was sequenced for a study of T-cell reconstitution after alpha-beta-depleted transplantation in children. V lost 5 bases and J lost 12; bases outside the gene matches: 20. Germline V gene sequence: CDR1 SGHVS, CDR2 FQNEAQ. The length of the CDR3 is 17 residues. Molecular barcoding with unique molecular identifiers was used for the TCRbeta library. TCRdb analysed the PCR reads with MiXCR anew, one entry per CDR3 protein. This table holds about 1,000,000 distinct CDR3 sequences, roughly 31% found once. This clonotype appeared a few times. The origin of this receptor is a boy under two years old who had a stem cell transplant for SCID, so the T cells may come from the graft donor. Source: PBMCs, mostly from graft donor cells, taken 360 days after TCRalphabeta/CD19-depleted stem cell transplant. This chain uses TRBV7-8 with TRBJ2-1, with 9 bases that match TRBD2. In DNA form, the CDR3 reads TGTGCCAGCAGCCCACGCTCGCGGGGGGGCCTGGCTAAAGGGCAGTTCTTC. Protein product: CASSPRSRGGLAKGQFF.